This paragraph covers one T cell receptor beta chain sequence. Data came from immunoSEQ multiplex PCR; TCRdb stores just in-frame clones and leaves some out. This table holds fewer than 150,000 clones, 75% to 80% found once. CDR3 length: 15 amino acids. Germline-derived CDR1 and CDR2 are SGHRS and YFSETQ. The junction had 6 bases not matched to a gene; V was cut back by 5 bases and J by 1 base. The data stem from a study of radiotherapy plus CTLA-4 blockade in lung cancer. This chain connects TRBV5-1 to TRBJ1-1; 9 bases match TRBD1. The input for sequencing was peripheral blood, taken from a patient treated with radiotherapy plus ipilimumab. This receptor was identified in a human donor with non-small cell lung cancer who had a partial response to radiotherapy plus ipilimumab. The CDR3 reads CASSPGTGRNTEAFF. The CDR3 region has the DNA TGCGCCAGCAGTCCCGGGACAGGGCGGAACACTGAAGCTTTCTTT. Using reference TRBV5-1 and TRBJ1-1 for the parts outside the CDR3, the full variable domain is KAGVTQTPRYLIKTRGQQVTLSCSPISGHRSVSWYQQTPGQGLQFLFEYFSETQRNKGNFPGRFSGRQFSNSRSEMNVSTLELGDSALYLCASSPGTGRNTEAFFGQGTRLTVV.